This TCR beta chain appears in the sequencing data of a study of cytotoxic CD8 clonotypes in ibrutinib-treated CLL. At the level of the study: The study included 11 relapsed/refractory and under 16 treatment-naive patients; roughly 17 had IGHV unmutated disease. Treatment had run for a median roughly 12 months, range 6 to 36, when response samples were taken.

Findings and caveats of the study: A rise in clonality was seen at ibrutinib response, and a fall back toward baseline was seen at progression.

This clone occurred once. Antigen: not known. Target depth was 1 in 200,000 to 1 in 1 million T cells, about 10x per clonotype. TCRdb's copy holds only in-frame clones and misses some; the assay was immunoSEQ multiplex PCR. The profile covers about 92,000 clones, with approximately 71% appearing a single time and around 23% taken by the ten largest. Germline CDR1 is GTSNPN and CDR2 is SVGIG (reference sequence). The CDR3 has 13 amino acids. The V and J ends lost 3 bases and 1 base respectively, with 9 bases between them. The rearrangement uses TRBV30 and TRBJ1-1; no clear D. The specimen was PBMCs, collected after 24 months of ibrutinib treatment. The TCR sequence derives from a human donor with chronic lymphocytic leukemia. CDR3 DNA: TGTGCCTGGAGCCACGGGTCGAACACTGAAGCTTTCTTT. As protein: CAWSHGSNTEAFF.